The 8 T cell receptor beta chains below come from one sample, sequenced in a study of Ad26.COV2.S vaccination and SARS-CoV-2 variants. Sequencing was performed with immunoSEQ multiplex PCR; in TCRdb, only in-frame clones are kept and a portion is missing. The sample gives over 400,000 clones, about 92% of which show up once; approximately 1.6% is in the top ten. Treatment specified: some 19 received Ad26.COV2.S at low or high dose, single or two shots; 5 received placebo; per-sample allocation not given. All samples were drawn on day 63, counting from the first vaccine or placebo injection. Sequences were derived from peripheral blood, sampled in a trial of Ad26.COV2.S vaccine versus placebo. The receptor source for this set is a person between 18 and 60 years old who received the Ad26.COV2.S COVID-19 vaccine or a placebo.

The V gene is TRBV7-6, the J gene TRBJ2-3; D is perhaps TRBD2 (7 bases). V gave up 6 bases and J gave up 7 bases, with 14 bases separating them. The CDR3 runs 13 residues. The germline V gene encodes CDR1 SGHVS and CDR2 FNYEAQ. CDR3 bases: TGTGCCAGCAGTTTGGGGGGGCCGAATACGCAGTATTTT. Translation gives CASSLGGPNTQYF.

The V gene is TRBV11-2, the J gene TRBJ2-2; D possibly matches TRBD1 or TRBD2 (5 bases each). Trimming shortened V by 4 bases and J by 4 bases, and 13 bases separated the two germline ends. Germline CDR1 and CDR2: SGHAT and FQNNGV. The CDR3 has 15 amino acids. The CDR3 loop is CASSSLSGGTGELFF. DNA for the CDR3: TGTGCCAGCAGCTCCTTAAGTGGGGGCACCGGGGAGCTGTTTTTT.

J is TRBJ2-1 and V is TRBV20-1; D is unclear. Germline CDR1 reads DFQATT; CDR2 reads SNEGSKA (reference sequence). V gave up 3 bases and J gave up 0 bases, with 18 bases separating them. The CDR3 extends over 17 amino acids. CDR3 loop: CSASRPYVRLSYNEQFF. Here the CDR3 DNA reads TGCAGTGCTAGTCGGCCCTACGTGCGGCTCTCCTACAATGAGCAGTTCTTC.

The gene calls are TRBV6-1 and TRBJ1-2, with D possibly matching TRBD1 (6 bases). The CDR3 covers 16 residues. V was shortened by 2 bases and J by 7 bases, with 20 bases between the two germline ends. The germline CDR1 and CDR2 sequences are MNHNS and SASEGT. The CDR3 is CASSESNQYRVGGYTF. The CDR3 nucleotides read TGTGCCAGCAGTGAATCCAACCAATACAGGGTGGGTGGCTACACCTTC.

This chain's CDR3 is CASSQVLSGVGSPLHF. The DNA for the CDR3 is TGCGCCAGCAGCCAAGTTCTTTCAGGGGTTGGGTCACCCCTCCACTTT. The gene calls are TRBV4-3 and TRBJ1-6; D is possibly TRBD1 (6 bases). V gave up 1 base and J gave up 10 bases, with 17 bases separating them. This CDR3 spans 16 amino acids. From germline, CDR1 is LGHNA and CDR2 YSLEER.

The chain uses TRBV7-2 and TRBJ2-3, with D unresolved. Trimming cost V 1 base and J 9 bases, with 8 bases left between them. This CDR3 contains 12 residues. Germline lookup yields CDR1 SGHTA and CDR2 FQGNSA. CDR3 in DNA: TGTGCCAGCAGCTTAGACGGCACCACGCAGTATTTT. This translates into CASSLDGTTQYF.

This chain connects TRBV7-2 to TRBJ2-3; 9 nucleotides align to TRBD2. The CDR3 contains 15 residues. The J segment lost 4 bases and the V segment lost 5 bases, leaving 7 bases of the junction unmatched. Germline V gene sequence: CDR1 SGHTA, CDR2 FQGNSA. The CDR3 sequence is CASSLSRTSADTQYF. The CDR3 DNA sequence: TGTGCCAGCAGCCTATCCCGGACTAGCGCAGATACGCAGTATTTT.

The chain links TRBV29-1 to TRBJ1-1; D unresolved. Germline V gene lookup returns CDR1 SQVTM and CDR2 ANQGSEA. The CDR3 is made up of 11 amino acids. Trimming took off 6 bases at V and 5 bases at J, with 10 bases between the two ends. The chain's CDR3 is CSVPGSTEAFF. The CDR3 DNA reads as TGCAGCGTCCCCGGTAGTACTGAAGCTTTCTTT.